Each of the 15 T cell receptor beta chains below was sequenced from the same sample in a study of cytomegalovirus exposure and HLA in healthy donors. The primer mix had 60 Vbeta and 13 Jbeta primers. This table comes from immunoSEQ multiplex PCR, and its TCRdb copy is limited to in-frame clones, with some not included. Of tens of thousands of clones detected, approximately 57% appear once; the ten largest clones hold 6% to 6.5%. Sequenced material: PBMCs. The receptor set was obtained from a woman in her 30s in good health and CMV-seronegative.

The J gene is TRBJ1-1, the V gene TRBV27; 7 nucleotides line up with TRBD1. V lost 4 bases to trimming and J lost 3 bases; unmatched junction nucleotides: 11. Per germline, CDR1 MNHEY and CDR2 SMNVEV (reference sequence). The CDR3 is 16 amino acids. As DNA, the CDR3 is TGTGCCAGCAGTTCTCGGACAGGTCTACTACACACTGAAGCTTTCTTT. Translation gives CASSSRTGLLHTEAFF.

In this sample, this clone turned up once. The chain is built from TRBV6-5 and TRBJ1-5, with D possibly matching TRBD1 (5 bases). The CDR3 covers 15 residues. Germline V gene sequence: CDR1 MNHEY, CDR2 SVGAGI. Trimming took off 2 bases at V and 4 bases at J, with 12 bases between the two ends. CDR3 region: CASSYGTDLNQPQHF. CDR3 bases: TGTGCCAGCAGTTACGGGACTGACTTAAATCAGCCCCAGCATTTT.

In its sample, this clone was seen a few times. This chain joins TRBV10-3 and TRBJ2-2, with D perhaps matching TRBD1 (5 bases). The V and J ends lost 10 bases and 0 bases respectively, with 12 bases between them. The length of the CDR3 is 14 residues. Germline CDR1 reads ENHRY; CDR2 reads SYGVKD. In nucleotides, the CDR3 is TGTGCCACACCGACAGATGCGAACACCGGGGAGCTGTTTTTT. Protein product: CATPTDANTGELFF.

This clone was picked up a small number of times. The chain employs TRBV25-1 and TRBJ1-1; TRBD1 is a possible D gene (6 bases). CDR3 length equals 15 residues. Trimming removed 4 bases at V and 0 bases at J, with 12 bases between. Germline assignment: CDR1 MGHDK and CDR2 SYGVNS. The CDR3 spells CASSGRTAVNTEAFF. In nucleotides, the CDR3 is TGTGCCAGCAGTGGGAGGACAGCCGTGAACACTGAAGCTTTCTTT.

This clone was observed a few times. The CDR3: CASSKLAEGDTQYF. The DNA for the CDR3 is TGTGCCAGCTCAAAACTAGCGGAGGGAGATACGCAGTATTTT. The V gene is TRBV18, the J gene TRBJ2-3, with TRBD2 identical over 8 bases. J gave up 5 bases and V 5 bases, and 6 bases lay outside the gene matches. The CDR3 spans 14 residues. Germline CDR1 KGHSH, CDR2 LQKENI.

The chain couples TRBV6-1 to TRBJ1-5; D remains unclear. The CDR3 consists of 14 residues. Trimming pared 7 bases from V and 0 bases from J, leaving 10 bases between. Germline V lookup: CDR1 MNHNS, CDR2 SASEGT. The CDR3 region is CASKGGSSNQPQHF. The DNA for the CDR3 is TGTGCCAGCAAGGGTGGGAGTAGCAATCAGCCCCAGCATTTT.

This chain connects TRBV11-2 to TRBJ2-3; 7 nucleotides match TRBD2. Germline assignment: CDR1 SGHAT and CDR2 FQNNGV. The CDR3 sequence is 15 residues long. J was trimmed by 0 bases and V by 5 bases; bases with no gene match: 5. The DNA of the CDR3 is TGTGCCAGCAGCCCGGGACTACGTAGCACAGATACGCAGTATTTT. It specifies CASSPGLRSTDTQYF.

The genes are TRBV5-1 and TRBJ2-5, with D uncertain. The DNA matches TRBJ2-7 better at its end, which makes the J call doubtful. Germline assignment: CDR1 SGHRS and CDR2 YFSETQ. CDR3 length: 13 amino acids. CDR3 sequence: CASSPGPSYEQYF. In DNA form, the CDR3 reads TGCGCCAGCAGCCCTGGGCCCTCCTACGAGCAGTACTTC.

This chain uses TRBV7-2 with TRBJ1-1; the D gene is possibly TRBD1 (6 bases). The CDR3 totals 15 residues. Trimming stripped 4 bases from V and 5 bases from J, with 17 bases between. The germline gives CDR1 SGHTA, CDR2 FQGNSA. DNA of the CDR3: TGTGCCAGCAGCTCGACAGGACCTGAAGGGACTGAAGCTTTCTTT. Translated, it gives CASSSTGPEGTEAFF.

About this clone itself: The junction departs from the called germline gene at one end, perhaps through a read error. The sample holds other DNA sequences that translate to the same CDR3. V is TRBV12-5 and J is TRBJ2-2, with 10 bases that match TRBD2. Looked up from germline, CDR1 is LGHNT and CDR2 is FRNRAP. This CDR3 is 21 amino acids long. The CDR3 region is CASGRGETGTSVVANTGELFF. CDR3 DNA: TGTGCTAGTGGTCGAGGTGAGACCGGGACTAGCGTTGTCGCGAACACCGGAGAGCTGTTTTTT.

The rearrangement joins TRBV28 to TRBJ2-7; 10 nucleotides agree with TRBD2. The CDR3 has 16 amino acids. Per germline, CDR1 MDHEN and CDR2 SYDVKM. The ends lost 2 bases at V and 4 bases at J; junction bases unmatched: 8. CDR3 amino acids: CASSLLLAGGPYEQYF. CDR3 DNA: TGTGCCAGCAGTTTACTGTTAGCGGGAGGCCCGTACGAGCAGTACTTC.

This sequence joins TRBV27 and TRBJ2-7, with a tentative D call TRBD2 (6 bases). Germline CDR1 reads MNHEY; CDR2 reads SMNVEV (reference sequence). This CDR3 has 15 residues. V lost 7 bases, J lost 0 bases, and 16 bases lay in between. The CDR3 DNA reads as TGTGCCAGCATGAGGGAGGCATACAGCTCCTACGAGCAGTACTTC. Its translation is CASMREAYSSYEQYF.

This clone came up a few times. The rearrangement links TRBV19 to TRBJ1-4; D gene unclear. CDR1 is LNHDA, CDR2 SQIVND, per germline (reference sequence). V shed 3 bases and J shed 5 bases, with 13 bases lying between them. The CDR3 runs 15 residues. The CDR3 bases are TGTGCCAGTAGTATGCCTCCCGTCGGGAATGAAAAACTGTTTTTT. It is translated as CASSMPPVGNEKLFF.

This clone was seen only a few times. This sequence joins TRBV7-2 and TRBJ1-1; TRBD1 matches 9 bases. The V gene end was trimmed by 5 bases and the J gene end by 3 bases; junction bases not matched to a gene: 1. Germline V gene lookup returns CDR1 SGHTA and CDR2 FQGNSA. This CDR3 has 13 residues. CDR3 nucleotides: TGTGCCAGCAGCCGACAGGGGGACACTGAAGCTTTCTTT. It specifies CASSRQGDTEAFF.

This clone has a handful of counts. V is TRBV5-1 and J is TRBJ2-5, with D possibly TRBD2 on 6 matching bases. This CDR3 has 18 amino acids. Germline values: CDR1 SGHRS, CDR2 YFSETQ. V shed 4 bases and J shed 0 bases, with 22 bases lying between them. CDR3 in amino acids: CASSRRAGFVGYQETQYF. The CDR3 DNA reads TGCGCCAGCAGCCGGAGGGCAGGATTCGTCGGGTACCAAGAGACCCAGTACTTC. The complete variable domain, with remaining parts taken from reference TRBV5-1 and TRBJ2-5, reads KAGVTQTPRYLIKTRGQQVTLSCSPISGHRSVSWYQQTPGQGLQFLFEYFSETQRNKGNFPGRFSGRQFSNSRSEMNVSTLELGDSALYLCASSRRAGFVGYQETQYFGPGTRLLVL.